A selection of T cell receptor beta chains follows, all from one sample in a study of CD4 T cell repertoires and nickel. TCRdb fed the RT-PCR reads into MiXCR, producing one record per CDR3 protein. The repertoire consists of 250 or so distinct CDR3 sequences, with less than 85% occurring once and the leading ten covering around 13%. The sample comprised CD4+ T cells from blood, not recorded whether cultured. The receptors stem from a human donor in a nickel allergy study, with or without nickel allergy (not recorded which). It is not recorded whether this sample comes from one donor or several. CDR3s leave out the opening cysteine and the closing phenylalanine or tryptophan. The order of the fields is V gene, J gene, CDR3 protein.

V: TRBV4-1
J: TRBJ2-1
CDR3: ASSGGRERFGEQF

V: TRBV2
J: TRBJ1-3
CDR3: ASRADSSGNTIY

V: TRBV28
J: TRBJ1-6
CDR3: ASSPPAGPPLH

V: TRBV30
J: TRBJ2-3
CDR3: AWSVYRTGRAGDTQY

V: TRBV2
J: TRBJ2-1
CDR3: ASSDVGVLEQF

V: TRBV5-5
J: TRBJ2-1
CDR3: ASSLLGQNEQF

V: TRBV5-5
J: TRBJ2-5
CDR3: ASSSPRGETQY

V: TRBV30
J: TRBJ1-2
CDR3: AWSVQNNYGYT

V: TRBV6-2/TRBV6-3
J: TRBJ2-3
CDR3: ASSYSEISTDTQY

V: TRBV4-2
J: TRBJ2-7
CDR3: ASSLDRTYEQY

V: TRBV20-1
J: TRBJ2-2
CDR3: SARPLAGGIPAGELF

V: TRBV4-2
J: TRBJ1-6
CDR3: ASSINAGTGDSPLH

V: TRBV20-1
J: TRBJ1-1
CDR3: SARMGLGGTSEAF

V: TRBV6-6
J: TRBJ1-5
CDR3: ASSYLGTGAQPQH

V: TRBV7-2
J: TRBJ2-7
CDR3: ASSSQTSGEQY

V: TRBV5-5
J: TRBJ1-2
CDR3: ASFERGANYGYT

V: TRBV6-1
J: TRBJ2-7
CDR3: ASSEWGQEYYEQY

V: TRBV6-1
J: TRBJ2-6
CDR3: ASSEALARAPSGANVLT

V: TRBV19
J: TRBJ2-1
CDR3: ASSIGGSYNEQF

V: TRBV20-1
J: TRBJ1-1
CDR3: SARDSGEAF

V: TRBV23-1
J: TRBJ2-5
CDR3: ASSRFDPGLAGKETQY

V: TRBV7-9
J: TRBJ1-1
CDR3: ASTILGTEAF